The following is a T cell receptor beta chain sequence with its context. The target antigen is unknown. The sample belongs to a study of vaccination and CD4 T cells after COVID-19. Regarding treatment: 10-day PBMC culture with coronavirus spike peptide pools or control peptides (ViraFEST assay). Researchers used the Oncomine TCR Beta short-read assay to sequence DNA from cultured CD4+ T cells. One entry per CDR3 protein, called by TCRdb with MiXCR from the PCR reads. Found here are about 15,000 distinct CDR3 sequences, over 50% of them singletons; the top ten hold around 12%. Germline CDR1 is DFQATT and CDR2 is SNEGSKA (reference sequence). The length of the CDR3 is 17 residues. The J segment lost 2 bases and the V segment lost 0 bases, leaving 11 bases of the junction unmatched.

The receptor's source is a human donor who had recovered from COVID-19. Source material: CD4+ T cells from blood, cultured in vitro. V is TRBV20-1 and J is TRBJ2-3; 7 bases are a match to TRBD1. CDR3 residues: CSARDTPGQPDTDTQYF. The CDR3 coding sequence is TGCAGTGCTAGAGATACCCCGGGACAGCCCGACACAGATACGCAGTATTTT.